Each of the 25 T cell receptor beta chains below was sequenced from the same sample in a study of blood T cell repertoires in COVID-19 (dated by TCRdb to the early 2020s). Receptors were amplified or captured by the immunoSEQ multiplex PCR assay. This is the immuneACCESS table as TCRdb keeps it, with only in-frame sequences that have V and J called. A part of the clones is gone; compared with another copy, unresolved V genes explain less than half, and the rest is unexplained. The sample has 650,000 to 800,000 clones on record, approximately 90% of them singletons. The top ten clonotypes cover around 0.3% of the sample. The sequencing sample was made of peripheral blood. The receptors shown here come from a woman under 30 with acute or convalescent COVID-19.

The chain carries TRBV9 and TRBJ1-3; D not resolved. The CDR3 extends over 18 amino acids. The germline CDR1 and CDR2 sequences are SGDLS and YYNGEE. V gave up 2 bases and J gave up 4 bases, with 22 bases separating them. CDR3 protein: CASSVPTWGGLTGNTIYF. The CDR3 DNA follows: TGTGCCAGCAGCGTCCCAACTTGGGGAGGGCTGACCGGAAACACCATATATTTT.

CDR3 sequence: CATSDLAGLYGYTF. The CDR3 DNA reads TGTGCCACCAGTGATTTGGCAGGGCTCTATGGCTACACCTTC. The chain couples TRBV24-1 to TRBJ1-2; the D gene is possibly TRBD1 (5 bases). Germline V gives CDR1 KGHDR, CDR2 SFDVKD. This CDR3 contains 14 residues. V was shortened by 0 bases and J by 4 bases, with 8 bases between the two germline ends.

The rearrangement joins TRBV19 to TRBJ2-1, with TRBD2 matching 14 bases. The ends lost 5 bases at V and 3 bases at J; junction bases unmatched: 6. Germline loops: CDR1 LNHDA, CDR2 SQIVND (reference sequence). The CDR3 consists of 17 residues. This CDR3 is CASSSRLAGGLYNEQFF. CDR3 bases: TGTGCCAGTAGTTCGCGACTAGCGGGGGGGCTCTACAATGAGCAGTTCTTC.

This chain uses TRBV6-1 with TRBJ2-3; D is undetermined. Germline CDR1 MNHNS, CDR2 SASEGT. Trimming shortened V by 0 bases and J by 6 bases, and 7 bases separated the two germline ends. This CDR3 spans 13 amino acids. The CDR3 nucleotides are TGTGCCAGCAGTGAAGCCCCCCGGGATACGCAGTATTTT. Translated, it gives CASSEAPRDTQYF.

The J gene is TRBJ1-5, the V gene TRBV21-1; TRBD1 reflects the table's D call only, with no check against the DNA. TRBV21-1 is termed a pseudogene. The CDR3 is 21 residues long. The CDR3 sequence is CASSKDLGDRGNVMSNQPQHF. CDR3 DNA: TGTGCCAGCAGCAAAGATTTAGGGGACAGGGGGAATGTAATGAGCAATCAGCCCCAGCATTTT.

This clone was seen just once. The chain links TRBV10-1 to TRBJ2-3; D perhaps matches TRBD1 (5 bases). The CDR3 spans 15 residues. Deletions cut 3 bases from V and 2 bases from J, with 12 bases between. Germline lookup yields CDR1 WNHNN and CDR2 SYGVQD (reference sequence). The CDR3 spells CASSDGQGFTDTQYF. CDR3 coding DNA: TGCGCCAGCAGTGATGGTCAGGGTTTCACAGATACGCAGTATTTT.

The chain has TRBV4-2 and TRBJ2-1; 11 nucleotides match TRBD2. Germline CDR1 is LGHNA and CDR2 is YNFKEQ. The CDR3 consists of 16 residues. Trimming took 0 bases from V and 5 from J; bases not matched to a gene: 3. The CDR3 protein is CASSQDSGGAHNEQFF. For the CDR3, the DNA is TGTGCCAGCAGCCAAGATAGCGGGGGGGCGCACAATGAGCAGTTCTTC.

The rearrangement joins TRBV24-1 to TRBJ1-1; 8 bases are shared with TRBD1. Germline lookup yields CDR1 KGHDR and CDR2 SFDVKD. V shed 3 bases and J 7 bases; nucleotides not matched to a gene: 3. The CDR3 covers 13 residues. The CDR3: CATSDQGANEAFF. For the CDR3, the DNA is TGTGCCACCAGTGATCAGGGGGCGAATGAAGCTTTCTTT.

The chain has TRBV6-2 or TRBV6-3 and TRBJ2-7, with unresolved D. CDR3 length: 15 amino acids. Germline V gene lookup returns CDR1 MNHEY and CDR2 SVGEGT. Trimming left V 0 bases short and J 2 bases short, with 11 bases between. The DNA for the CDR3 is TGTGCCAGCAGTTACTCCCCGAGGAGTACCTACGAGCAGTACTTC. This codes for CASSYSPRSTYEQYF.

V usage is TRBV3-1 (or the pseudogene TRBV3-2) and J usage is TRBJ2-3; the D gene is possibly TRBD2 (6 bases). There are 22 residues in the CDR3. CDR1 LGHDT and CDR2 YNNKEL come from the germline V gene (reference sequence). V lost 3 bases and J 10 bases, leaving 41 bases between the germline ends. The CDR3 region is CASSHSVVGTEVLPRSQDAQYF. CDR3 sequence (DNA): TGTGCCAGCAGCCATAGCGTCGTTGGGACTGAGGTACTCCCCCGTTCTCAGGATGCGCAGTATTTT.

The table lists this clone with a few counts. The chain combines TRBV19 with TRBJ1-6; tentatively, D is TRBD1 (6 bases). The CDR3 has 14 residues. CDR1 LNHDA and CDR2 SQIVND come from the germline V gene (reference sequence). Trimming shortened V by 11 bases and J by 2 bases, and 13 bases separated the two germline ends. CDR3 sequence reads: CARARTAYNSPLHF. Here the CDR3 DNA reads TGTGCCCGAGCTCGGACAGCCTATAATTCACCCCTCCACTTT.

The rearrangement links TRBV12-3 or TRBV12-4 to TRBJ2-1, with D tentatively TRBD1 (5 bases). The CDR3 is 13 residues long. The germline V and J ends were trimmed by 7 bases and 4 bases, with 11 bases remaining between them. The CDR3 coding sequence is TGTGCCAGCACCCTAGGGGCGTACAATGAGCAGTTCTTC. The encoded protein is CASTLGAYNEQFF.

The genes are TRBV29-1 and TRBJ2-1; no reliable D call. Germline CDR1 reads SQVTM; CDR2 reads ANQGSEA. V lost 4 bases to trimming and J lost 4 bases, with 17 bases between them. CDR3 length: 15 residues. CDR3 DNA sequence: TGCAGCGTTGTGCGAGTAGAAGCACTATACAATGAGCAGTTCTTC. This translates into CSVVRVEALYNEQFF.

The chain employs TRBV5-5 and TRBJ1-2; 9 nucleotides align to TRBD1. The CDR3 has 17 residues. V gave up 6 bases and J gave up 4 bases; unmatched junction bases: 16. Per germline, CDR1 SGHKS and CDR2 YYEKEE (reference sequence). CDR3 in amino acids: CASTSHPGQGPLYGYTF. In DNA form, the CDR3 reads TGTGCCAGCACCTCACACCCAGGACAGGGGCCCCTCTATGGCTACACCTTC.

The chain is built from TRBV7-2 and TRBJ2-1; TRBD2 agrees at 12 bases. The J segment lost 7 bases and the V segment lost 0 bases, leaving 10 bases of the junction unmatched. Per germline, CDR1 SGHTA and CDR2 FQGNSA. The CDR3 contains 18 residues. The CDR3 bases are TGTGCCAGCAGCTTAGCGCTTAGTAGGACTAGCGGGGTGAATGAGCAGTTCTTC. Amino acids: CASSLALSRTSGVNEQFF.

This sequence joins TRBV18 and TRBJ1-2; no definite D call. The CDR3 has 15 residues. Deletions cut 3 bases from V and 4 bases from J, with 15 bases between. Looked up from germline, CDR1 is KGHSH and CDR2 is LQKENI. For the CDR3, the DNA is TGTGCCAGCTCACCGGAAACAGCCGCCAGCTATGGCTACACCTTC. Translated: CASSPETAASYGYTF. The full variable domain, with the rest looked up from reference TRBV18 and TRBJ1-2, is NAGVMQNPRHLVRRRGQEARLRCSPMKGHSHVYWYRQLPEEGLKFMVYLQKENIIDESGMPKERFSAEFPKEGPSILRIQQVVRGDSAAYFCASSPETAASYGYTFGSGTRLTVV.

The genes are TRBV6-2 or TRBV6-3 and TRBJ2-7, with a weak D call TRBD1 (6 bases). Trimming removed 4 bases from V and 0 bases from J, with 10 bases in between. The CDR3 length is 14 residues. CDR1 is MNHEY and CDR2 is SVGEGT in the germline V gene. The CDR3 region is CASSWTVPSYEQYF. CDR3 nucleotides: TGTGCCAGCAGTTGGACAGTACCCTCCTACGAGCAGTACTTC.

This clone was seen a few times. The chain links TRBV12-5 to TRBJ2-7; D not resolved. CDR1 LGHNT and CDR2 FRNRAP come from the germline V gene. With 5 bases removed from V and 7 bases from J, the gap between germline ends came to 6 bases. CDR3 length equals 10 residues. The CDR3, as DNA: TGTGCTAGTGGTGCACAGGAGCAGTACTTC. Translation: CASGAQEQYF.

DNA of the CDR3: TGTGCCAGCAGACAAGCGGCCCTTAGCGAGCAGTACTTC. It translates to CASRQAALSEQYF. This chain uses TRBV12-3 or TRBV12-4 with TRBJ2-7, with TRBD2 as a possible D gene (5 bases). The CDR3 is 13 amino acids. V gave up 6 bases and J gave up 6 bases, with 15 bases separating them.

The chain recombines TRBV15 with TRBJ2-1, with 12 bases identical to TRBD2. In germline, CDR1 is LNHNV, CDR2 YYDKDF (reference sequence). The CDR3 loop spans 15 amino acids. Trimming at V came to 3 bases and at J to 9 bases, leaving 6 bases not matched to a gene. The DNA for the CDR3 is TGTGCCACCAGCAGCGCTAGCGGGGGGGTAGGTGAGCAGTTCTTC. It is translated as CATSSASGGVGEQFF.

This chain links TRBV6-5 with TRBJ1-2, with 7 bases that match TRBD1. The CDR3 has 13 amino acids. Germline trimming cut 8 bases from V and 4 bases from J; bases unmatched to any gene: 7. Germline V lookup: CDR1 MNHEY, CDR2 SVGAGI. The CDR3 is CASGRTGLYGYTF. Here the CDR3 DNA reads TGTGCCAGCGGCCGGACAGGCCTCTATGGCTACACCTTC.

The chain carries TRBV27 and TRBJ2-7, with 7 positions matching TRBD1. The CDR3 sequence is 14 residues long. The V gene's germline CDR1 is MNHEY and CDR2 SMNVEV (reference sequence). Trimming removed 2 bases from V and 2 bases from J; junction bases left unmatched: 3. The DNA for the CDR3 is TGTGCCAGCAGTTTAGATGGGACAGCCTACGAGCAGTACTTC. It specifies CASSLDGTAYEQYF.

The J gene is TRBJ1-2, the V gene TRBV9; 9 bases match TRBD1. Per the germline V gene, CDR1 is SGDLS and CDR2 is YYNGEE. V gave up 3 bases and J gave up 5 bases; unmatched junction bases: 11. The CDR3 extends over 16 amino acids. The CDR3 region has the DNA TGTGCCAGCAGCGCAGTAGGATGGACAGGGGTTTATGGCTACACCTTC. It yields the protein CASSAVGWTGVYGYTF.

This clone was recorded only once. This rearrangement joins TRBV24-1 to TRBJ1-2; D unresolved. Trimming left V 1 base short and J 8 bases short, with 10 bases between. This CDR3 comprises 13 residues. From germline, CDR1 is KGHDR and CDR2 SFDVKD. Written as DNA, the CDR3 is TGTGCCACCAGTGATTTCGAGGGTCACGGCTACACCTTC. Translation gives CATSDFEGHGYTF.

V and J are TRBV11-2 and TRBJ1-1; D gene ambiguous. Per germline, CDR1 SGHAT and CDR2 FQNNGV. This CDR3 is built from 14 residues. Trimming shortened V by 2 bases and J by 0 bases, and 7 bases separated the two germline ends. The CDR3 DNA is TGTGCCAGCAGCTTAATTTCCATGAACACTGAAGCTTTCTTT. Its protein is CASSLISMNTEAFF.